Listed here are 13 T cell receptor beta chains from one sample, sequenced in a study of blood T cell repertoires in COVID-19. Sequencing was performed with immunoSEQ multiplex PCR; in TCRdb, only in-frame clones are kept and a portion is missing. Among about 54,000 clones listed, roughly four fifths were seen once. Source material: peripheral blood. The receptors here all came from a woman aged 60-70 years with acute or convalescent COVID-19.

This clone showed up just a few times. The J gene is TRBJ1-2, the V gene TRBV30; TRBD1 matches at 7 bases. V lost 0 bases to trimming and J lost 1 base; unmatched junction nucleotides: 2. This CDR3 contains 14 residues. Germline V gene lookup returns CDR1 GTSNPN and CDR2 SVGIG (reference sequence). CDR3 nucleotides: TGTGCCTGGAGTGTAGGGGGCTATAACTATGGCTACACCTTC. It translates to CAWSVGGYNYGYTF.

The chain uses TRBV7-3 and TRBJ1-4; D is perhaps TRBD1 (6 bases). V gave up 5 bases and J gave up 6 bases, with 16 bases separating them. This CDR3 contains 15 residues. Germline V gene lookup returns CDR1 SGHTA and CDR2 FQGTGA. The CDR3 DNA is TGTGCCAGCAGCCATCGACGGGACATAGATGAAAAACTGTTTTTT. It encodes CASSHRRDIDEKLFF.

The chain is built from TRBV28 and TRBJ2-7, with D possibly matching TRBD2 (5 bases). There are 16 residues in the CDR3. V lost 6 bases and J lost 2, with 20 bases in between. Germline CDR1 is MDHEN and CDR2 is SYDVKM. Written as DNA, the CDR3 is TGTGCCAGCAGCCCATCGGGGAGCCATAACCCCTACGAGCAGTACTTC. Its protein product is CASSPSGSHNPYEQYF. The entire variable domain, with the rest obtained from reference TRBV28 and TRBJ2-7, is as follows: DVKVTQSSRYLVKRTGEKVFLECVQDMDHENMFWYRQDPGLGLRLIYFSYDVKMKEKGDIPEGYSVSREKKERFSLILESASTNQTSMYLCASSPSGSHNPYEQYFGPGTRLTVT.

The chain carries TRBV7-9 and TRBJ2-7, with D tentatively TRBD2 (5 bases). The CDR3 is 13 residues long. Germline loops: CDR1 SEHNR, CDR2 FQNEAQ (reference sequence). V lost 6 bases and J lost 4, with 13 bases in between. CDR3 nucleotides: TGTGCCAGCAGTTTATTTGGGAGATACGAGCAGTACTTC. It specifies CASSLFGRYEQYF.

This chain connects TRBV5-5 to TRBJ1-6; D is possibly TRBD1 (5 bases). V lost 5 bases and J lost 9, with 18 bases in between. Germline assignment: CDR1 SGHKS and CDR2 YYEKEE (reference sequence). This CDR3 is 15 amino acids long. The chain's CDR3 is CASRRGGQGPSPLHF. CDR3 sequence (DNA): TGTGCCAGCAGGCGGGGTGGGCAGGGTCCTTCACCCCTCCACTTT.

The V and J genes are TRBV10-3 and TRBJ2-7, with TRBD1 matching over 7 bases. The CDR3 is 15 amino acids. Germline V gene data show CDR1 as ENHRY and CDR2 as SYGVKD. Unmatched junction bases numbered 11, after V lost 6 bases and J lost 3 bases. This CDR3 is CAISKKGGGDYEQYF. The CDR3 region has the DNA TGTGCCATCAGCAAAAAAGGGGGCGGCGACTACGAGCAGTACTTC.

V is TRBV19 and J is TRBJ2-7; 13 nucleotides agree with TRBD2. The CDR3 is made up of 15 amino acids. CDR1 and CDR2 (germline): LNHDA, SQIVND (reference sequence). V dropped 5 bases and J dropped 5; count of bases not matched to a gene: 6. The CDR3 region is CASSVGLAGANEQYF. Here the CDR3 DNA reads TGTGCCAGTAGTGTCGGACTAGCGGGAGCTAACGAGCAGTACTTC.

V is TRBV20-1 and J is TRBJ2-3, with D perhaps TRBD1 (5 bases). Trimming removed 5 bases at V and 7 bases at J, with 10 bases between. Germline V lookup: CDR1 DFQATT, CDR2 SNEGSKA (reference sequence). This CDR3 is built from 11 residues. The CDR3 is CSALTAHTQYF. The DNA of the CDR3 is TGCAGTGCTCTGACAGCGCATACGCAGTATTTT.

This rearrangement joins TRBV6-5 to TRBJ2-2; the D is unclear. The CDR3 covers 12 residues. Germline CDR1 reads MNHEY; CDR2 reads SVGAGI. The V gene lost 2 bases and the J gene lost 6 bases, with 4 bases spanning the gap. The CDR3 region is CASSYASGELFF. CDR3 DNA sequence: TGTGCCAGCAGTTACGCGTCCGGGGAGCTGTTTTTT.

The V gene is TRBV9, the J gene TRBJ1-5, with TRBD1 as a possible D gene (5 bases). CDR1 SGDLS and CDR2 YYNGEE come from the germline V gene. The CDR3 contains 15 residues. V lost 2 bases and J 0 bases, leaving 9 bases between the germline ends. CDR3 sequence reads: CASSVDSYSNQPQHF. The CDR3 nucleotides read TGTGCCAGCAGCGTTGACAGTTATAGCAATCAGCCCCAGCATTTT.

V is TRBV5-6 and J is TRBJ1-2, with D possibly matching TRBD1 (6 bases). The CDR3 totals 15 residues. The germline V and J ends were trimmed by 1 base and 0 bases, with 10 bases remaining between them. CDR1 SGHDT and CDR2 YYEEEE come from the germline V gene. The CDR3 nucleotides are TGTGCCAGCAGCTTGACGACAGGCGCTAACTATGGCTACACCTTC. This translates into CASSLTTGANYGYTF.

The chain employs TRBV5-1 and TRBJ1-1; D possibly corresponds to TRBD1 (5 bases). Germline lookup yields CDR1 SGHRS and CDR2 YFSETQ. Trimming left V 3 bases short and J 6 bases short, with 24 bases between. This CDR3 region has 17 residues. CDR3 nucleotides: TGCGCCAGCAGCTCGAGTCCCCGGGACTCGAGGGGATCTGAAGCTTTCTTT. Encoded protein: CASSSSPRDSRGSEAFF.

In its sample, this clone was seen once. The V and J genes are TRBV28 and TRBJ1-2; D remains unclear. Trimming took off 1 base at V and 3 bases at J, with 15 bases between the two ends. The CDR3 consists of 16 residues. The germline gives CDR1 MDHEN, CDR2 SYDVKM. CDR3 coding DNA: TGTGCCAGCAGTTTATTTCAGCAGCTAGGCGACTATGGCTACACCTTC. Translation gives CASSLFQQLGDYGYTF.